The 3 T cell receptor beta chains reported below all come from one sample, sequenced in a study of blood T cell repertoires in COVID-19. Using immunoSEQ multiplex PCR, the repertoire was profiled, and TCRdb retains in-frame clones only, with some absent. The sample lists roughly 100,000 clones, around 90% occurring once. The sequencing input was peripheral blood. These receptors were taken from a man aged 50-60 years in a cohort sampled during active COVID-19.

This clone was detected only a few times. CDR3 amino acids: CASSLVGAGSTDTQYF. The CDR3 DNA reads TGTGCCAGCAGCTTAGTCGGGGCGGGGTCAACAGATACGCAGTATTTT. The chain combines TRBV7-9 with TRBJ2-3; possible D gene TRBD2, 6 bases. CDR3 size: 16 residues. V dropped 1 base and J dropped 3 bases, with 14 bases sitting between them. CDR1 SEHNR and CDR2 FQNEAQ come from the germline V gene (reference sequence).

V and J are TRBV25-1 and TRBJ1-1; 10 nucleotides line up with TRBD1. Germline V gene data show CDR1 as MGHDK and CDR2 as SYGVNS. The V and J ends lost 7 bases and 6 bases, in that order; junction bases with no gene match: 5. The CDR3 is 13 residues long. CDR3 residues: CASTRQGASEAFF. The CDR3 nucleotides are TGTGCCAGCACCCGACAGGGGGCGTCTGAAGCTTTCTTT.

The rearrangement uses TRBV11-1 and TRBJ2-5; D unclear. CDR1 and CDR2 from the germline V gene are SGHAT and FQDESV (reference sequence). The CDR3 is made up of 13 amino acids. Trimming left V 1 base short and J 4 bases short, with 7 bases between. CDR3 in amino acids: CASSLVNGETQYF. The CDR3 DNA reads TGTGCCAGCAGCTTAGTTAACGGAGAGACCCAGTACTTC.